Listed here are 12 T cell receptor beta chains from one sample, sequenced in a study of beta chain features in type 1 diabetes. Findings and caveats of the study: In all four CD4+ subsets, TCRB CDR3 length was significantly, moderately reduced in type 1 diabetes.

These TCRs are of unknown antigen specificity. What was sequenced were expressed TCRB transcripts, since all of the isolated RNA had been reverse transcribed. Using immunoSEQ multiplex PCR, the repertoire was profiled, and TCRdb retains in-frame clones only, with some absent. The table shows around 41,000 clones, with 65% to 70% occurring only once. The sequenced sample consisted of Tregs from blood. The receptors originated from a young man with type 1 diabetes. Some clones in this sample may be carry-over from other donors' samples.

J is TRBJ2-3 and V is TRBV4-1; 8 bases match TRBD2. The V and J ends lost 0 bases and 0 bases, in that order; junction bases with no gene match: 5. Germline CDR1 and CDR2: MGHRA and YSYEKL. This CDR3 region has 17 residues. The CDR3 DNA reads as TGCGCCAGCAGCCAAGAGGCGGCGGGGGGTAGCACAGATACGCAGTATTTT. It is translated as CASSQEAAGGSTDTQYF.

In DNA form, the CDR3 reads TGTGCCAGCAGAAGGGGACAGGGAAGCTATGGCTACACCTTC. Translated: CASRRGQGSYGYTF. The chain links TRBV6-5 to TRBJ1-2, with 9 bases aligning to TRBD1. The CDR3 is 14 residues long. Germline-derived CDR1 and CDR2 are MNHEY and SVGAGI. The V and J ends lost 6 bases and 4 bases, in that order; junction bases with no gene match: 6.

This clone has a handful of counts. This chain uses TRBV7-9 with TRBJ1-3; D not certain. Germline CDR1 reads SEHNR; CDR2 reads FQNEAQ (reference sequence). This CDR3 is 15 amino acids long. Trimming left V 5 bases short and J 0 bases short, with 11 bases between. CDR3 sequence: CASSRRGSSGNTIYF. CDR3 in DNA: TGTGCCAGCAGCCGCCGAGGGAGCTCTGGAAACACCATATATTTT.

The rearrangement joins TRBV30 to TRBJ1-1; D is ambiguous. From germline, CDR1 is GTSNPN and CDR2 SVGIG (reference sequence). Trimming pared 3 bases from V and 8 bases from J, leaving 13 bases between. The CDR3 spans 12 residues. The CDR3 protein is CAWRAGGGEAFF. CDR3 DNA: TGTGCCTGGAGAGCGGGAGGAGGAGAAGCTTTCTTT.

This chain joins TRBV5-4 and TRBJ2-3; perhaps TRBD2 as D (5 bases). Germline CDR1 reads SGHNT; CDR2 reads YYREEE (reference sequence). V was pared by 2 bases and J by 5 bases, with 9 bases between. CDR3 length: 13 amino acids. In DNA form, the CDR3 reads TGTGCCAGCAGCTTCCCGGGGATAGATACGCAGTATTTT. As protein: CASSFPGIDTQYF.

The chain couples TRBV7-9 to TRBJ2-5; 10 nucleotides agree with TRBD1. The CDR3 covers 16 residues. V trimming: 3 bases; J trimming: 4 bases; junction bases outside the gene matches: 8. Germline V gene sequence: CDR1 SEHNR, CDR2 FQNEAQ (reference sequence). The CDR3 is CASSLDRQGAPETQYF. The CDR3, as DNA: TGTGCCAGCAGCTTGGACCGACAGGGGGCCCCAGAGACCCAGTACTTC.

The rearrangement joins TRBV19 to TRBJ1-5; the match to TRBD1 covers 7 bases. With V trimmed by 4 bases and J by 6 bases, 15 bases remained unmatched. The CDR3 is 17 amino acids. The V gene's germline CDR1 is LNHDA and CDR2 SQIVND (reference sequence). CDR3 sequence: CASSNLPQGGGRQPQHF. Here the CDR3 DNA reads TGTGCCAGTAGTAACCTCCCTCAGGGGGGAGGTCGTCAGCCCCAGCATTTT.

This clone appeared a few times. V is TRBV2 and J is TRBJ2-2; D gene uncertain. This CDR3 is 16 amino acids long. V was shortened by 6 bases and J by 3 bases, with 17 bases between the two germline ends. Germline V CDR1 and CDR2: SNHLY, FYNNEI. Here the CDR3 reads CASRASYNRDTGELFF. The CDR3 coding sequence is TGTGCCAGCAGAGCTTCCTATAATCGAGACACCGGGGAGCTGTTTTTT.

The chain employs TRBV5-1 and TRBJ1-2; D gene unclear. CDR3 length: 14 amino acids. With 0 bases removed from V and 4 bases from J, the gap between germline ends came to 10 bases. Germline values: CDR1 SGHRS, CDR2 YFSETQ. The chain's CDR3 is CASSLDPAGYGYTF. CDR3 bases: TGCGCCAGCAGCTTGGATCCGGCGGGCTATGGCTACACCTTC. The variable domain in full, with the rest retrieved from reference TRBV5-1 and TRBJ1-2, is KAGVTQTPRYLIKTRGQQVTLSCSPISGHRSVSWYQQTPGQGLQFLFEYFSETQRNKGNFPGRFSGRQFSNSRSEMNVSTLELGDSALYLCASSLDPAGYGYTFGSGTRLTVV.

The chain recombines TRBV21-1 with TRBJ2-7; the D call TRBD2 from the table was never checked on the DNA. TRBV21-1 represents a pseudogene. CDR3 length: 17 residues. CDR3 DNA sequence: TGTGCCAGCAGCAAAAGGAAAGCGATGATAGTCCGTCGCGAGCAGTACTTC. Its translation: CASSKRKAMIVRREQYF.

This chain links TRBV6-5 with TRBJ2-7; 7 positions match TRBD1. Looked up from germline, CDR1 is MNHEY and CDR2 is SVGAGI. V lost 10 bases and J lost 3; bases outside the gene matches: 15. The CDR3 covers 15 residues. The CDR3 DNA reads TGTGCCACCAGAATGGGACAGCTGGGGTACTACGAGCAGTACTTC. Translation gives CATRMGQLGYYEQYF.

CDR3 DNA: TGTGCCAGCAGTTACCTAATCGGCACTGAAGCTTTCTTT. It is translated as CASSYLIGTEAFF. The chain uses TRBV6-5 and TRBJ1-1; D unclear. This CDR3 spans 13 amino acids. V lost 2 bases to trimming and J lost 4 bases, with 8 bases between them. The germline gives CDR1 MNHEY, CDR2 SVGAGI.